This entry lists 9 T cell receptor beta chains sequenced from one sample in a study of T cells in Graves' hyperthyroidism and ophthalmopathy. TCR beta CDR3 regions were amplified from RNA. Using the HTBI primer set, a first-round RT-PCR was run on the TCR CDR3. TCRdb independently ran MiXCR on the multiplex PCR reads; one entry per CDR3 protein. The sample has 700,000 to 950,000 distinct CDR3 sequences; around 40% are singletons. The sample comprised blood. Receptors were obtained from a woman aged 40 to 50 with Graves' hyperthyroidism.

This clonotype has only a few counts. This chain links TRBV7-9 with TRBJ1-1, with a tentative D call TRBD1 (6 bases). The CDR3 runs to 14 residues. V gave up 5 bases and J gave up 1 base, with 11 bases separating them. The germline V gene has CDR1 SEHNR and CDR2 FQNEAQ (reference sequence). The CDR3 here is CASSDGGRNTEAFF. The DNA of the CDR3 is TGTGCCAGCAGCGATGGGGGGCGGAACACTGAAGCTTTCTTT. Together with reference TRBV7-9 and TRBJ1-1, the CDR3 gives the full variable domain: DTGVSQNPRHKITKRGQNVTFRCDPISEHNRLYWYRQTLGQGPEFLTYFQNEAQLEKSRLLSDRFSAERPKGSFSTLEIQRTEQGDSAMYLCASSDGGRNTEAFFGQGTRLTVV.

This clonotype was seen many times. The CDR3 nucleotides read TGTGCCAGCAGCTTAACAATAGGGAACACTGAAGCTTTCTTT. Translating it yields CASSLTIGNTEAFF. V gene TRBV7-9 combines with J gene TRBJ1-1; D unresolved. V was clipped by 2 bases and J by 1 base, with 8 bases between them. This CDR3 has 14 amino acids. Germline V gene lookup returns CDR1 SEHNR and CDR2 FQNEAQ (reference sequence). Using reference TRBV7-9 and TRBJ1-1 for the parts outside the CDR3, the full variable domain is DTGVSQNPRHKITKRGQNVTFRCDPISEHNRLYWYRQTLGQGPEFLTYFQNEAQLEKSRLLSDRFSAERPKGSFSTLEIQRTEQGDSAMYLCASSLTIGNTEAFFGQGTRLTVV.

The table lists this clonotype with a few counts. The rearrangement links TRBV19 to TRBJ1-5, with 7 bases matching TRBD1. This CDR3 contains 14 residues. V dropped 2 bases and J dropped 6; count of bases not matched to a gene: 4. Germline V gene data show CDR1 as LNHDA and CDR2 as SQIVND (reference sequence). CDR3: CASSIRTGGQPQHF. The CDR3 bases are TGTGCCAGTAGTATAAGGACAGGTGGTCAGCCCCAGCATTTT. Full variable domain (remainder filled in from reference TRBV19 and TRBJ1-5): DGGITQSPKYLFRKEGQNVTLSCEQNLNHDAMYWYRQDPGQGLRLIYYSQIVNDFQKGDIAEGYSVSREKKESFPLTVTSAQKNPTAFYLCASSIRTGGQPQHFGDGTRLSIL.

This clonotype was recorded a few times. The rearrangement joins TRBV12-3 or TRBV12-4 to TRBJ2-7; 9 positions match TRBD1. V lost 6 bases to trimming and J lost 5 bases; unmatched junction nucleotides: 8. The CDR3 is 14 residues long. In nucleotides, the CDR3 is TGTGCCAGCAGCACAGGGGGCGCGTACCACGAGCAGTACTTC. Its protein product is CASSTGGAYHEQYF.

The chain has TRBV24-1 and TRBJ1-2; 9 bases map to TRBD1. V lost 1 base to trimming and J lost 4 bases; unmatched junction nucleotides: 6. The CDR3 has 16 residues. Looked up from germline, CDR1 is KGHDR and CDR2 is SFDVKD. In nucleotides, the CDR3 is TGTGCCACCAGTGATTTAAGCGGGACAGGGCCCTATGGCTACACCTTC. It encodes CATSDLSGTGPYGYTF.

The chain carries TRBV7-9 and TRBJ1-1; no clear D gene. The V and J ends lost 4 bases and 6 bases respectively, with 9 bases between them. CDR1 is SEHNR, CDR2 FQNEAQ, per germline (reference sequence). The CDR3 is 12 residues long. CDR3 in DNA: TGTGCCAGCAGCTATACAGAGTCTGAAGCTTTCTTT. Its protein is CASSYTESEAFF.

This clonotype turned up a few times. The V gene is TRBV7-9, the J gene TRBJ2-7; 8 bases align to TRBD1. CDR3 length equals 14 residues. The V gene end was trimmed by 6 bases and the J gene end by 5 bases; junction bases not matched to a gene: 9. Germline-derived CDR1 and CDR2 are SEHNR and FQNEAQ (reference sequence). CDR3 bases: TGTGCCAGCAGAGGACAGGGTATCGGGCACGAGCAGTACTTC. It codes for CASRGQGIGHEQYF.

This chain uses TRBV7-9 with TRBJ2-5; 7 positions agree with TRBD1. The J call could be wrong; TRBJ2-4 is a better fit for the DNA end. In germline, CDR1 is SEHNR, CDR2 FQNEAQ (reference sequence). This CDR3 spans 17 amino acids. The CDR3 coding sequence is TGTGCCAGCAGCTTAGGGCTAATGTGGGACAGCAAAAACATTCAGTACTTC. Its translation: CASSLGLMWDSKNIQYF.

There are many counts of this clonotype. The chain recombines TRBV13 with TRBJ1-2; D might be TRBD1 (5 bases). Trimming stripped 5 bases from V and 12 bases from J, with 19 bases between. CDR3 size: 13 residues. Germline V gene lookup returns CDR1 PRHDT and CDR2 FYEKMQ (reference sequence). CDR3 sequence: CASSPSALGTNTF. The CDR3 nucleotides are TGTGCCAGCAGCCCATCGGCCCTGGGGACCAACACCTTC.